The 9 T cell receptor beta chains in this list originate from one sample, sequenced in a study of blood T cell repertoires in COVID-19. Clones were read by immunoSEQ multiplex PCR, and TCRdb kept only the in-frame ones, dropping some. Seen here are 300,000 or so clones, about 82% observed once, and the top ten hold under 2%. Source material: peripheral blood. These TCRs come from a woman between 50 and 59 years old with acute or convalescent COVID-19.

This chain joins TRBV24-1 and TRBJ1-2, with 11 bases fitting TRBD1. Germline V lookup: CDR1 KGHDR, CDR2 SFDVKD. The CDR3 has 15 residues. V lost 5 bases to trimming and J lost 5 bases; unmatched junction nucleotides: 6. DNA for the CDR3: TGTGCCACCAGTGGAGGACAGGGGGCCTATTATGGCTACACCTTC. Protein sequence: CATSGGQGAYYGYTF.

The chain combines TRBV7-2 with TRBJ2-2, with a possible D match to TRBD2 (8 bases). V was clipped by 7 bases and J by 3 bases, with 18 bases between them. Germline assignment: CDR1 SGHTA and CDR2 FQGNSA. CDR3 size: 16 residues. The CDR3 DNA follows: TGTGCCAGCACCCAGGGGGGCGGGAGGTACACCGGGGAGCTGTTTTTT. This gives the protein CASTQGGGRYTGELFF.

The gene calls are TRBV5-1 and TRBJ2-3; 7 bases are shared with TRBD1. After removal of 4 bases from V and 0 bases from J, the junction contained 5 bases not matched to a gene. CDR1 is SGHRS and CDR2 is YFSETQ in the germline V gene. The CDR3 is 15 amino acids. The CDR3 loop is CASSTRQGSTDTQYF. Written as DNA, the CDR3 is TGCGCCAGCAGCACGAGACAGGGAAGCACAGATACGCAGTATTTT.

This clone came up a few times. The chain links TRBV5-1 to TRBJ1-4; no firm D call. CDR3 length equals 14 residues. Looked up from germline, CDR1 is SGHRS and CDR2 is YFSETQ. V was shortened by 1 base and J by 8 bases, with 12 bases between the two germline ends. The CDR3 is CASSLQTPEEKLFF. The CDR3 DNA is TGCGCCAGCAGCTTGCAGACCCCGGAGGAAAAACTGTTTTTT.

The chain joins TRBV19 to TRBJ1-2; possible D gene TRBD1, 5 bases. The CDR3 length is 15 residues. Germline CDR1 and CDR2: LNHDA and SQIVND (reference sequence). Trimming left V 1 base short and J 3 bases short, with 12 bases between. The CDR3 reads CASSIAAGTHYGYTF. DNA for the CDR3: TGTGCCAGTAGTATAGCGGCCGGGACTCACTATGGCTACACCTTC. Supplemented by reference TRBV19 and TRBJ1-2, the full variable domain reads DGGITQSPKYLFRKEGQNVTLSCEQNLNHDAMYWYRQDPGQGLRLIYYSQIVNDFQKGDIAEGYSVSREKKESFPLTVTSAQKNPTAFYLCASSIAAGTHYGYTFGSGTRLTVV.

This chain uses TRBV6-5 with TRBJ1-5; no reliable D call. Germline V gives CDR1 MNHEY, CDR2 SVGAGI. Trimming stripped 0 bases from V and 0 bases from J, with 6 bases between. The CDR3 sequence is 15 residues long. The CDR3 coding sequence is TGTGCCAGCAGTTACTCTCCATCTAGCAATCAGCCCCAGCATTTT. This translates into CASSYSPSSNQPQHF.

The rearrangement uses TRBV29-1 and TRBJ2-6, with D possibly matching TRBD1 (6 bases). The CDR3 runs to 15 residues. Looked up from germline, CDR1 is SQVTM and CDR2 is ANQGSEA. V lost 6 bases, J lost 0 bases, and 12 bases lay in between. The CDR3 DNA follows: TGCAGCGTAAGGACAGACTACTCTGGGGCCAACGTCCTGACTTTC. It encodes CSVRTDYSGANVLTF.

In its sample, this clone was seen a few times. The CDR3 loop reads CASSLGTGRGLTEAFF. The DNA of the CDR3 is TGTGCCAGCAGTCTGGGGACAGGGCGGGGTCTTACTGAAGCTTTCTTT. The chain couples TRBV28 to TRBJ1-1, with 9 positions matching TRBD1. V was pared by 5 bases and J by 5 bases, with 12 bases of the junction left unmatched. The CDR3 extends over 16 amino acids. The V gene's germline CDR1 is MDHEN and CDR2 SYDVKM.

This chain uses TRBV6-5 with TRBJ1-2; 9 nucleotides match TRBD1. The CDR3 contains 14 residues. J gave up 7 bases and V 5 bases, and 8 bases lay outside the gene matches. Germline V gene sequence: CDR1 MNHEY, CDR2 SVGAGI. CDR3 sequence: CASSHRDRAPGYTF. The DNA for the CDR3 is TGTGCCAGCAGTCACCGGGACAGGGCTCCTGGCTACACCTTC.